This T cell receptor (beta chain) was sequenced for a study of blood T cell repertoires in COVID-19. Study context: COVID-19 samples collected from the United States, Italy and Spain covered acute and convalescent phases. T cells, B-cell-depleted T cells, or PBMCs supplied cDNA or gDNA.

Under the authors' procedure: Amplified reference gene primers provided the basis for estimating nucleated cell counts. This table comes from immunoSEQ multiplex PCR, and its TCRdb copy is limited to in-frame clones, with some not included. V, J and clone size are taken as reported in that table, and D and trimming were inferred from the DNA itself. The sample yields about 52,000 clones, around 90% seen once. The receptor comes from a man aged 45-60 years with active COVID-19. What was sequenced was peripheral blood.

The CDR3 coding sequence is TGTGCCAGTACCCACCGGGACAGGGTGAACACCATATATTTT. Amino acid sequence: CASTHRDRVNTIYF. The rearrangement links TRBV19 to TRBJ1-3; 9 nucleotides agree with TRBD1. The CDR3 has 14 amino acids. Germline trimming cut 7 bases from V and 7 bases from J; bases unmatched to any gene: 8. The V gene's germline CDR1 is LNHDA and CDR2 SQIVND (reference sequence).